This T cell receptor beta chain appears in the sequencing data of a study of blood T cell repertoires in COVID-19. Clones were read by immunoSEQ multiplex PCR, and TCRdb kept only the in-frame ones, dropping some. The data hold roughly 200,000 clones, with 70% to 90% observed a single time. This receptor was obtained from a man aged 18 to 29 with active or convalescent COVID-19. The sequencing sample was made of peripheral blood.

CDR3 amino acids: CASSITESYEQYF. For the CDR3, the DNA is TGTGCCAGCAGTATTACTGAGTCCTACGAGCAGTACTTC. The chain combines TRBV27 with TRBJ2-7; D uncertain. V was shortened by 5 bases and J by 1 base, with 9 bases between the two germline ends. CDR3 length: 13 amino acids. Germline-derived CDR1 and CDR2 are MNHEY and SMNVEV (reference sequence).